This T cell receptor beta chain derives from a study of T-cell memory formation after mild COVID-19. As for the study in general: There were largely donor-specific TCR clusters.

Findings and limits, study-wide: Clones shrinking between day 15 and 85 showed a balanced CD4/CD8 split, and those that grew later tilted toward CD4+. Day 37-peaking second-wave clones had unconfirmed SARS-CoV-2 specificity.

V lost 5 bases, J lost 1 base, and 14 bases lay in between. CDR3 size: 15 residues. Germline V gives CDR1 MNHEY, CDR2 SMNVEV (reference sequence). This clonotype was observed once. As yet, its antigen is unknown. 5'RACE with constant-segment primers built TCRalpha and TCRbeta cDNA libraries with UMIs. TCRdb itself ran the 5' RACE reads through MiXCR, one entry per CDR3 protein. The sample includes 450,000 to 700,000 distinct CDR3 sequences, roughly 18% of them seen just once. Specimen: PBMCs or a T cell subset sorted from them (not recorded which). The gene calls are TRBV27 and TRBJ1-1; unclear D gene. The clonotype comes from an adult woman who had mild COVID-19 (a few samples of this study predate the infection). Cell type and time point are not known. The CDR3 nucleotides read TGTGCCAGCAGTGACGGATCACGGGGGAACACTGAAGCTTTCTTT. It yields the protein CASSDGSRGNTEAFF.